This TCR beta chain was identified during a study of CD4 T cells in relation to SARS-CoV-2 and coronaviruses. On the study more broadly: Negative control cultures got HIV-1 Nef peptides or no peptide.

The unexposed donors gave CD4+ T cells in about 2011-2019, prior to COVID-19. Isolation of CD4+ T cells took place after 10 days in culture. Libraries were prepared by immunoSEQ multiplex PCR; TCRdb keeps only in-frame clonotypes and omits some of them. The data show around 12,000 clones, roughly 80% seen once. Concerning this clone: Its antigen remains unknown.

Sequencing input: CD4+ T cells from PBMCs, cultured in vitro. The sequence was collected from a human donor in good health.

Here the CDR3 reads CASRLSHGTNEQFF. CDR3 sequence (DNA): TGTGCCAGCAGATTGTCCCACGGGACCAACGAGCAGTTCTTC. The chain joins TRBV7-9 to TRBJ2-1; D tentatively fits TRBD1 or TRBD2 (5 bases each). Trimming pared 6 bases from V and 10 bases from J, leaving 19 bases between. In germline, CDR1 is SEHNR, CDR2 FQNEAQ (reference sequence). CDR3 length equals 14 residues.